This record concerns one T cell receptor beta chain sequence. This receptor's antigen is unknown. No per-base quality is available; no much larger clone lies one base away. This entry belongs to a study of OX40 agonist ivuxolimab in advanced cancers. With regard to the full study: Ivuxolimab was an agonistic, fully human IgG2 monoclonal antibody directed against OX40 (CD134), a costimulatory receptor. A male proportion of roughly 85% and a mean age of approximately 61 years, ranging from roughly 23 to 85, were recorded for the dose-escalation cohort. Prior anti-PD-1, anti-PD-L1 or anti-CTLA-4 therapy was permitted, and checkpoint inhibitors had been received by about 37% of dose-escalation patients. Of the 50 or so patients in dose escalation, approximately 20 had hepatocellular carcinoma, some 15 had melanoma, 9 had renal cell carcinoma and 9 had head and neck cancer. Intravenous ivuxolimab was administered to patients every 2 weeks at six dose levels: 0.01, 0.1, 0.3, 1.5, 3 and 10 mg/kg. The point of sequencing TCRbeta in the periphery was to test whether ivuxolimab changed TCR sequence diversity and drove clonal T-cell expansion. Partial responses were achieved by three dose-escalation patients, of whom one had hepatocellular carcinoma and two had cutaneous melanoma. The paper describes the monotherapy dose-escalation part (N of about 50 patients) of the phase I trial of ivuxolimab.

Paper-wide results and their limitations: On average, CD8+ T cells showed more expanded clones than CD4+ T cells after ivuxolimab. At doses of 0.1 to 3.0 mg/kg, clonal expansion of both CD4+ and CD8+ T cells in blood was seen between baseline and week 6. Low levels of normalized T-cell clonal expansion were also seen in some patients who did not respond. Which antigens the clonally expanded peripheral T cells were specific for was not determined. Partial responders in the 0.1-3.0 mg/kg groups had among the lowest normalized peripheral clonal expansion, especially among CD8+ T cells.

V loses 3 bases at its end and J loses 0 bases; junction bases beyond the gene matches: 3. The CDR3, cysteine through phenylalanine, is 16 amino acids long. Only CDR3 DNA is held: 48 bases, read in frame from base 1. The germline V gene provides CDR1 SGHTA and CDR2 FQGNSA. To sequence the TCRbeta CDR3 region, genomic DNA was isolated from the sorted cells. TCRbeta CDR3 regions were sequenced using the immunoSEQ Assay. In its TCRdb copy, this immuneACCESS table keeps in-frame sequences only and misses some clones. Where compared with another copy, unresolved V genes explain less than half of these, and the others have no known cause. The sample yields around 67,000 clones; about 85% were counted once. Jointly, the top ten make up 1.3% of the sample. The trial excluded patients who had a history of autoimmune disease or who were on systemic immunosuppression. In every dose cohort, peripheral blood was drawn for TCR sequencing at baseline, cycle 4 day 1, and cycle 7 day 1. The samples were drawn from a first-in-human, open-label, multicenter phase I dose-escalation trial of ivuxolimab. Adults with locally advanced or metastatic head and neck squamous cell, hepatocellular, melanoma or renal cell carcinoma were enrolled in the trial. Before TCR sequencing, CD4+ and CD8+ T cells were separately sorted from peripheral blood.

This TCR was recovered from an adult with an advanced solid tumor such as melanoma, head and neck, liver or kidney cancer. The source material was CD4+ or CD8+ T cells sorted from blood, sampled in a trial of the OX40 agonist ivuxolimab. This chain joins TRBV7-2 to TRBJ2-2; 8 central bases correspond to TRBD2. The sequenced DNA: TGTGCCAGCAGCTTCACTAGCGGACCGAACACCGGGGAGCTGTTTTTT. Its product reads: CASSFTSGPNTGELFF.